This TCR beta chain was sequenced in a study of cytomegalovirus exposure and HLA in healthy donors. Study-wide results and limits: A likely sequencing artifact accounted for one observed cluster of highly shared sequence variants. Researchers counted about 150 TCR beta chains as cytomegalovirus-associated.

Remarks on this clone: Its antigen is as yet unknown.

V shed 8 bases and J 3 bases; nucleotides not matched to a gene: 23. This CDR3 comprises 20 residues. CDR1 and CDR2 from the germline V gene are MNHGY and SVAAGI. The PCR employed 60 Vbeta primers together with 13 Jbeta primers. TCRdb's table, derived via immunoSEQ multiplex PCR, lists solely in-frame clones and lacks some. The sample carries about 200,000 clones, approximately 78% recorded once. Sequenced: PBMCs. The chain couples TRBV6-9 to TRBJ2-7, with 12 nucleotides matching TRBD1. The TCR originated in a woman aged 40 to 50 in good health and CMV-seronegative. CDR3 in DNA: TGTGCCAGCTCATGGACCGGGACAGGGGGCAAGCCAGGGGTCGACTACGAGCAGTACTTC. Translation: CASSWTGTGGKPGVDYEQYF.